Sequencing of this T cell receptor beta chain was carried out in a study of CD8+CD57+ T cells in acquired aplastic anemia. Study-wide points: Both total CD4+ and CD8+ pools in patients were more diverse than CD8+CD57+ cells.

It was patients with CD8+CD57+ cell expansion by flow cytometry who were chosen for sequencing. TCR beta VDJ and CDR3 profiles were obtained from a genomic DNA template. TCRdb fed the reads into MiXCR, producing one record per CDR3 protein. The data contain around 21,000 distinct CDR3 sequences, almost 40% of them singletons. Notes on this clonotype: The antigen is not known.

Germline-derived CDR1 and CDR2 are SGDLS and YYNGEE. Trimming pared 2 bases from V and 0 bases from J, leaving 10 bases between. The CDR3 length is 15 residues. This chain joins TRBV9 and TRBJ2-3; possibly TRBD2 for D (6 bases). The source of this sequence is a human donor with aplastic anemia. The material sequenced was CD8+CD57+ T cells sorted from PBMCs. Subset denoted: bead-enriched CD8+CD57+ effector memory T cells from SAA patients. In DNA form, the CDR3 reads TGTGCCAGCAGCGTTCGACTAGACAGCACAGATACGCAGTATTTT. It specifies CASSVRLDSTDTQYF.